This T cell receptor beta chain was sequenced during a study of T-cell memory formation after mild COVID-19. Study-level points and caveats: Pre-infection memory held some responding clones, suggesting pre-existing cross-reactive T cells responded. Whether second-wave clones peaking at day 37 were SARS-CoV-2 specific went unconfirmed.

The CDR3 extends over 16 amino acids. Trimming took off 5 bases at V and 3 bases at J, with 20 bases between the two ends. Germline CDR1 is SGHVS and CDR2 is FQNEAQ. TCRalpha and TCRbeta libraries used 5'RACE with constant-segment primers and UMIs. TCRdb independently ran MiXCR on the 5' RACE reads; one entry per CDR3 protein. The table has hundreds of thousands of distinct CDR3 sequences, about 22% seen once. This clonotype was counted only a few times. Its target is unknown. V is TRBV7-8 and J is TRBJ2-7; D unclear. This TCR was recovered from an adult woman who had mild COVID-19 (a few samples of this study predate the infection). Cell type and time point are not known. The specimen sequenced was PBMCs or a T cell subset sorted from them (not recorded which). Written as DNA, the CDR3 is TGTGCCAGCAGCCCCCATCTAGAACTTCCCCTCTACGAGCAGTACTTC. Protein: CASSPHLELPLYEQYF.